Sequencing of this T cell receptor (beta chain) was carried out in a study of identical twins. TCRdb re-analysed the 5' RACE reads in MiXCR, keeping a single row per CDR3 protein. The data show fewer than 500,000 distinct CDR3 sequences, around an eighth seen once. As regards this clonotype: Germline and junction disagree at one end, which may indicate a read error.

Looked up from germline, CDR1 is SQVTM and CDR2 is ANQGSEA. The CDR3 consists of 15 residues. The same data also went into a second study, on yellow fever vaccine responses in identical twins.

Sequenced sample: CD4+ T cells sorted from blood. The sequence was collected from a woman aged 18-29 years in good health. The V call is TRBV29-1, the J call TRBJ2-2, with D tentatively TRBD1 (7 bases). The DNA of the CDR3 is TGCAGCGTTTGGTCCGGGACAGCGAACACCGGGGGGCTGTTTTTT. Translated, it gives CSVWSGTANTGGLFF.